This T cell receptor beta chain is from a study of blood T cells in healthy people across ages (dated by TCRdb to the mid-2010s). Looking at the study overall: In model experiments, roughly one uniquely barcoded TCR beta cDNA molecule per two T cells was captured by template switching. The donors were split into four age groups: young (average around 15 years), middle-aged (roughly 39), aged (roughly 68) and long-lived (roughly 80). Donors of different ages were randomly distributed across sequencing lanes to avoid experimental bias. Using deep sequencing normalized with unique cDNA molecular identifiers, the study measured how TCR beta repertoire diversity changes with age. Two additional independent replicas of 1 million unique cDNA reads from the same blood draw were analyzed for two donors (one aged 18 to 29 and one aged 80 or older).

Systemically healthy Caucasian individuals from Russia, about 38 in total and aged roughly 6 to 95 years, were included as donors. Each donor gave around 9.8 milliliters of peripheral blood, collected into EDTA-treated Vacutainer tubes. PBMCs were isolated by Ficoll-Paque density-gradient centrifugation, with at least 6.5 million obtained per sample. Total RNA was extracted from PBMCs with Trizol reagent, with at least 6 micrograms obtained per sample. The percentages of naive CD45RAhigh/CD27high T cells were determined by flow cytometry on a PBMC aliquot from every donor. Worth noting for this clonotype: Its binding antigen is unknown. No much larger clonotype is one base removed from it; base qualities were not supplied.

The germline V gene provides CDR1 SQVTM and CDR2 ANQGSEA. V sheds 5 bases and J sheds 2 bases, leaving 9 bases between their ends. There are 12 amino acids in the CDR3, from cysteine to phenylalanine inclusive. Solely the CDR3 DNA is kept, with 36 bases framed from the first base. Preparation of the library involved 5' RACE. The sequencing machine was an Illumina HiSeq 2500. A second PCR of roughly 7 to 11 cycles was performed with a sample-barcoded 5' primer and a J-beta primer mix. A template-switch 5' adaptor carrying 12 random nucleotides introduced a unique molecular identifier onto each TCR beta cDNA molecule. At least 2.5 million CDR3-containing paired-end reads were obtained from each sample. First-strand cDNA was synthesized from all RNA with the Mint cDNA synthesis kit, primed by a TRBC-specific oligonucleotide. After uracil-DNA glycosylase treatment, a first 18-cycle PCR used universal primers M1SS and BC2_uni_R on all cDNA. The original methods were these. For normalization, 1 million high-quality reads, each with a distinct molecular identifier, were randomly selected from each sample. Instead of being binned into consensus sequences, reads with shared molecular identifiers were discarded. CDR3 identification, clonotype clustering and error correction used MiTCR with a Q25 quality threshold and the strictest error-elimination algorithm. A nonparametric unseen species model using Euler transformation provided a lower-bound estimate of total TCR beta diversity. TCRdb handled the public reads itself, with Q25 trimming in fastp and clone calling in MiXCR, and kept productive beta chains. Each CDR3 protein appears once, grouped with its most common genes and DNA. The V and J calls and clone size are TCRdb's, not the authors'. This sample has approximately 1.5 million distinct CDR3 sequences in its table, and approximately 39% of those were observed once. Together, the top ten hold about 4% of the sample.

Paper-wide results and their limitations: Compared with the aged group, more naive CD4+ T cells, fewer expanded clones and increased TCR diversity were shown by the long-lived group, suggesting age selection. A strong correlation was found between observed TCR beta diversity and the percentage of naive T cells measured by flow cytometry. Since profiling was done on bulk unsorted PBMCs, naive and antigen-experienced compartments could not be conclusively compared. Estimates of total diversity based on one million sequenced T cells were regarded as lower bounds and as underestimates. Observed TCR beta diversity per million T cells fell roughly linearly with age, and a significant reduction was already apparent by age approximately 40. The CMV infection status of donors was not known, potentially confounding age-related changes in expanded clonotypes.

The specimen sequenced was blood. The origin of this receptor is a woman aged 18-29 years in good health. This receptor chain uses TRBV29-1 and TRBJ1-1, with the D gene uncertain. The CDR3 region has the sequence CSVKQLNTEAFF. At the DNA level, the sequence is TGCAGCGTTAAACAGCTTAACACTGAAGCTTTCTTT.